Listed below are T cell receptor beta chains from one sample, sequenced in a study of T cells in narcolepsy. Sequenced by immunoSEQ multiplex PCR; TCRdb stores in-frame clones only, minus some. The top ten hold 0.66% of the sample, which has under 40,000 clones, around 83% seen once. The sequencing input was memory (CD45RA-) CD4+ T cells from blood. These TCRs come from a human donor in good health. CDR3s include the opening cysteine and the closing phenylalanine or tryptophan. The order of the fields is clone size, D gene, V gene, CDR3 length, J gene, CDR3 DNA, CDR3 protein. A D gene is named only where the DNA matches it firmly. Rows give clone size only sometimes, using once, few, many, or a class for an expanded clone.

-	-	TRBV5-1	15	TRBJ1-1	TGCGCCAGCAGCTTGGGGGGGCGAAAGAACACTGAAGCTTTCTTT	CASSLGGRKNTEAFF
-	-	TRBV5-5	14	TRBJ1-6	TGTGCCAGCAGCGAGGGGTCGTTTAATTCACCCCTCCACTTT	CASSEGSFNSPLHF
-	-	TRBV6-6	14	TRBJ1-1	TGTGCCAGCAGCCGCGGGGGGCTGAACACTGAAGCTTTCTTT	CASSRGGLNTEAFF
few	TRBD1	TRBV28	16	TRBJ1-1	TGTGCCAGCACCTTAACCCGACAGGGAATAAACACTGAAGCTTTCTTT	CASTLTRQGINTEAFF
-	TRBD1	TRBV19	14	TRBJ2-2	TGTGCCAGTAGCAGGGGGCTAGGGGCCGGGGAGCTGTTTTTT	CASSRGLGAGELFF
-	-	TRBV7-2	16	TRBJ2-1	TGTGCCAGCAGCTTGGAGGGGGCCGGATCCTACAATGAGCAGTTCTTC	CASSLEGAGSYNEQFF
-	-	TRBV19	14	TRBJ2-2	TGTGCCAGTACTAGCTCGAAAAACACCGGGGAGCTGTTTTTT	CASTSSKNTGELFF
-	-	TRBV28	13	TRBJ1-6	TGTGCCAGCAGAGTCAGGGAGAGTTCACCCCTCCACTTT	CASRVRESSPLHF
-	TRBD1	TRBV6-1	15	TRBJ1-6	TGTGCCAGCAGGCTCCGGGACAGGGACAATTCACCCCTCCACTTT	CASRLRDRDNSPLHF
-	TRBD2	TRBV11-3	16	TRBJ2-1	TGTGCCAGCAGCTTAGATGGTAGCGGGTTATACAATGAGCAGTTCTTC	CASSLDGSGLYNEQFF
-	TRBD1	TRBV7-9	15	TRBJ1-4	TGTGCCAGCAGCCGTAGGACAGGGAGTAATGAAAAACTGTTTTTT	CASSRRTGSNEKLFF